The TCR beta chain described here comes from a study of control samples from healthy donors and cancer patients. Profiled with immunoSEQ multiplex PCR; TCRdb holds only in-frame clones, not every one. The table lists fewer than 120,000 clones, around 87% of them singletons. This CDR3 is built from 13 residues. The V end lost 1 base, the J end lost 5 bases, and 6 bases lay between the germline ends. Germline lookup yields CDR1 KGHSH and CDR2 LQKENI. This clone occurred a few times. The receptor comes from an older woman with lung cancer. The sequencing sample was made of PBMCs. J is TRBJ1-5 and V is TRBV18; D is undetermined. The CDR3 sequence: CASSPLTDQPQHF. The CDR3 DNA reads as TGTGCCAGCTCACCACTGACTGATCAGCCCCAGCATTTT. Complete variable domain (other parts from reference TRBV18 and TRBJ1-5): NAGVMQNPRHLVRRRGQEARLRCSPMKGHSHVYWYRQLPEEGLKFMVYLQKENIIDESGMPKERFSAEFPKEGPSILRIQQVVRGDSAAYFCASSPLTDQPQHFGDGTRLSIL.